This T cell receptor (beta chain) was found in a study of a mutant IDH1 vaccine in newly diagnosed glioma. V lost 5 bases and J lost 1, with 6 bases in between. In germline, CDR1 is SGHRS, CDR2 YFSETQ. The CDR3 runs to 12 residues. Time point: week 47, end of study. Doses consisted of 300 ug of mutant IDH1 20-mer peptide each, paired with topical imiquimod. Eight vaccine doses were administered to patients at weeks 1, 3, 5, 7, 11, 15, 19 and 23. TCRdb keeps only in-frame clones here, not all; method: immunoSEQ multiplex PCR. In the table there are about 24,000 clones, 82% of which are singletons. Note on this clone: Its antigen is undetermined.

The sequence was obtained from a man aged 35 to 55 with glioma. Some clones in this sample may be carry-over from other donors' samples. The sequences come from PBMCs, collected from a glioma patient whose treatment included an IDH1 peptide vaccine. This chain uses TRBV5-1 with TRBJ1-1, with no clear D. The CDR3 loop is CASSAANTEAFF. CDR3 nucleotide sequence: TGCGCCAGCAGTGCGGCGAACACTGAAGCTTTCTTT.